One sample yielded the 16 T cell receptor beta chains listed below, sequenced in a study of spatial heterogeneity in lung cancer. The study, taken as a whole, reports: Expanded intratumoral alpha and beta TCR counts tracked tumor mutation counts.

MiXCR, run by TCRdb on the 5' RACE reads, gives a single entry per CDR3 protein. In the table there are about 13,000 distinct CDR3 sequences, roughly 5.5% of which are singletons. Described time point: sample taken at primary tumor resection. Which antigens these TCRs recognize remains unknown. Sequenced here: lung tumor tissue, sampled at surgery. The receptors come from a male donor with early-stage non-small cell lung cancer.

This clonotype occurred a few times. This beta chain is off target for a library built for alpha chains, so its abundance means little. In nucleotides, the CDR3 is TGTGCCAGTGGCCGGGCGAGCTCCTACGAGCAGTACTTC. Translating gives CASGRASSYEQYF. The chain links TRBV6-1 to TRBJ2-7, with D unresolved. Germline values: CDR1 MNHNS, CDR2 SASEGT. V was cut by 9 bases and J by 0 bases, with 12 bases left in between. The CDR3 has 13 residues.

This clonotype was seen a few times. In a library made to pick up alpha chains, this beta chain is a stray read with a size that means little. The CDR3 DNA reads as TGTGCCAGCAGCTTGGGACCCCAGGGGGGCTATGGCTACACCTTC. Amino acid sequence: CASSLGPQGGYGYTF. This chain joins TRBV5-5 and TRBJ1-2, with TRBD1 matching 7 bases. V lost 0 bases, J lost 4 bases, and 6 bases stayed unmatched. This CDR3 contains 15 residues. CDR1 is SGHKS and CDR2 is YYEKEE in the germline V gene (reference sequence). Supplemented by reference TRBV5-5 and TRBJ1-2, the full variable domain reads DAGVTQSPTHLIKTRGQQVTLRCSPISGHKSVSWYQQVLGQGPQFIFQYYEKEERGRGNFPDRFSARQFPNYSSELNVNALLLGDSALYLCASSLGPQGGYGYTFGSGTRLTVV.

This clonotype was picked up many times. Within a library made for alpha chains, this beta chain is off target, and its count is uninformative. This chain links TRBV20-1 with TRBJ2-5, with a possible D match to TRBD1 (5 bases). V was cut by 1 base and J by 3 bases, with 9 bases left in between. Germline V CDR1 and CDR2: DFQATT, SNEGSKA (reference sequence). This CDR3 contains 13 residues. The CDR3 spells CSARVIGEETQYF. DNA for the CDR3: TGCAGTGCTAGAGTGATAGGGGAAGAGACCCAGTACTTC.

This clonotype has more than one count but fewer than ten. Being off target in a library aimed at alpha chains, this beta chain has a size of little meaning. The V call is TRBV2, the J call TRBJ1-1; D not resolved. The CDR3 totals 13 residues. Trimming shortened V by 7 bases and J by 1 base, and 10 bases separated the two germline ends. Germline CDR1 reads SNHLY; CDR2 reads FYNNEI. For the CDR3, the DNA is TGTGCCAGCAAGTTTCGGGAGAACACTGAAGCTTTCTTT. Translated, it gives CASKFRENTEAFF. The full variable domain, rest sourced from reference TRBV2 and TRBJ1-1, is EPEVTQTPSHQVTQMGQEVILRCVPISNHLYFYWYRQILGQKVEFLVSFYNNEISEKSEIFDDQFSVERPDGSNFTLKIRSTKLEDSAMYFCASKFRENTEAFFGQGTRLTVV.

On this clonotype: A library prepared for alpha chains yielded this beta chain as an off-target read; its size is of little meaning. The chain carries TRBV20-1 and TRBJ2-3, with 7 bases aligning to TRBD1. The CDR3 extends over 11 amino acids. Trimming removed 6 bases from V and 5 bases from J; junction bases left unmatched: 2. In germline, CDR1 is DFQATT, CDR2 SNEGSKA (reference sequence). This chain's CDR3 is CSAAGGDTQYF. The CDR3 bases are TGCAGTGCCGCAGGGGGAGATACGCAGTATTTT.

The sample holds many counts of this clonotype. With the library built for alpha chains, this beta chain is off target and its frequency is not meaningful. The CDR3 sequence is CATERDLGVELFF. The CDR3 bases are TGTGCCACGGAAAGGGACTTAGGAGTGGAACTGTTTTTT. This chain uses TRBV15 with TRBJ1-4, with D perhaps TRBD1 (5 bases). The CDR3 extends over 13 amino acids. From germline, CDR1 is LNHNV and CDR2 YYDKDF (reference sequence). The V gene lost 9 bases and the J gene lost 12 bases, with 20 bases spanning the gap.

This clonotype was seen at least ten times. Since the library was made to target alpha chains, this beta chain is a stray read and its abundance is not meaningful. The chain has TRBV28 and TRBJ2-7; 8 bases are shared with TRBD1. V dropped 10 bases and J dropped 2; count of bases not matched to a gene: 7. In germline, CDR1 is MDHEN, CDR2 SYDVKM. This CDR3 region has 13 residues. CDR3 residues: CATTPGQAYEQYF. The DNA for the CDR3 is TGTGCCACTACCCCGGGACAGGCCTACGAGCAGTACTTC.

At least ten counts were recorded for this clonotype. For a library built for alpha chains, this beta chain is a stray read; little rests on its size. This chain uses TRBV10-1 with TRBJ2-1, with D uncertain. CDR3 length: 14 residues. The germline gives CDR1 WNHNN, CDR2 SYGVQD (reference sequence). The V end was cut by 3 bases, the J end by 6 bases, with 12 bases between. This chain's CDR3 is CASSEETNSNEQFF. The CDR3 DNA is TGCGCCAGCAGTGAAGAGACCAATAGCAATGAGCAGTTCTTC.

Many counts were recorded for this clonotype. This beta chain is off target for a library built for alpha chains, so its abundance means little. The V and J genes are TRBV2 and TRBJ1-2; D not resolved. The germline CDR1 and CDR2 sequences are SNHLY and FYNNEI. This CDR3 comprises 15 residues. Trimming left V 5 bases short and J 0 bases short, with 13 bases between. CDR3 loop: CASSTSQLSNYGYTF. CDR3 coding DNA: TGTGCCAGCAGTACCTCGCAGCTTTCTAACTATGGCTACACCTTC. Based on the CDR3 plus reference TRBV2 and TRBJ1-2, the full variable domain is EPEVTQTPSHQVTQMGQEVILRCVPISNHLYFYWYRQILGQKVEFLVSFYNNEISEKSEIFDDQFSVERPDGSNFTLKIRSTKLEDSAMYFCASSTSQLSNYGYTFGSGTRLTVV.

This clonotype appeared many times. This beta chain is a stray read from a library made for alpha chains; its abundance is not meaningful. The chain uses TRBV7-9 and TRBJ1-4, with TRBD1 matching 9 bases. Germline values: CDR1 SEHNR, CDR2 FQNEAQ (reference sequence). V shed 6 bases, J shed 5 bases, and the junction held 7 bases outside the gene matches. This CDR3 has 15 amino acids. CDR3 bases: TGTGCCAGCAGTTGGACAGGGGCCGCCAATGAAAAACTGTTTTTT. As protein: CASSWTGAANEKLFF.

This clonotype was seen only a few times. With the library built for alpha chains, this beta chain is off target and its frequency is not meaningful. The gene calls are TRBV4-3 and TRBJ2-3; D not certain. V was trimmed by 0 bases and J by 5 bases, leaving 6 bases between them. Per germline, CDR1 LGHNA and CDR2 YSLEER. The CDR3 contains 13 residues. CDR3 protein: CASSQEAGDTQYF. In DNA form, the CDR3 reads TGCGCCAGCAGCCAAGAGGCTGGAGATACGCAGTATTTT.

This clonotype was detected many times. A library prepared for alpha chains yielded this beta chain as an off-target read; its size is of little meaning. The chain's CDR3 is CSVLTSGGAASTDTQYF. As DNA, the CDR3 is TGCAGCGTCTTGACTAGCGGGGGGGCCGCGAGCACAGATACGCAGTATTTT. This rearrangement joins TRBV29-1 to TRBJ2-3, with TRBD2 matching 14 bases. CDR3 length: 17 residues. V lost 6 bases and J lost 0; bases outside the gene matches: 8. CDR1 and CDR2 from the germline V gene are SQVTM and ANQGSEA.

This clonotype was recorded many times. This beta chain is a stray sequence in a library constructed for alpha chains; its clone size is not meaningful. The CDR3 spells CASSVSGANVLTF. As DNA, the CDR3 is TGTGCCAGCAGTGTCTCAGGGGCCAACGTCCTGACTTTC. The chain employs TRBV25-1 and TRBJ2-6; D remains ambiguous. The CDR3 sequence is 13 residues long. Germline assignment: CDR1 MGHDK and CDR2 SYGVNS. V lost 4 bases and J lost 4, with 5 bases in between.

The table lists this clonotype with many counts. The library was designed around alpha chains, so this beta chain is a stray read whose abundance carries little weight. V gene TRBV7-2 combines with J gene TRBJ1-1; D is unclear. Germline CDR1 SGHTA, CDR2 FQGNSA. The V end lost 3 bases, the J end lost 1 base, and 12 bases lay between the germline ends. The CDR3 spans 15 residues. The CDR3 is CASSFIRASNTEAFF. In DNA form, the CDR3 reads TGTGCCAGCAGCTTCATACGGGCGTCGAACACTGAAGCTTTCTTT.

This clonotype was detected many times. This beta chain lies outside the target of a library built for alpha chains; its clone size means little. CDR3 bases: TGTGCCAGCATGGGACAGGGGATTCACGAGCAGTACTTC. This gives the protein CASMGQGIHEQYF. The chain links TRBV6-1 to TRBJ2-7; 10 bases map to TRBD1. The CDR3 has 13 amino acids. CDR1 and CDR2 (germline): MNHNS, SASEGT. J lost 5 bases, V lost 7 bases, and 5 bases had no gene match.

Concerning this clonotype itself: This beta chain is a stray read from a library made for alpha chains; its abundance is not meaningful. The CDR3 nucleotides read TGTGCCAGCAGGCTCCTGTCCGATTCACCCCTCCACTTT. Its protein product is CASRLLSDSPLHF. The chain joins TRBV7-9 to TRBJ1-6; D is unclear. This CDR3 is built from 13 residues. The V end lost 6 bases, the J end lost 8 bases, and 11 bases lay between the germline ends. Germline V CDR1 and CDR2: SEHNR, FQNEAQ (reference sequence). Drawing the rest from reference TRBV7-9 and TRBJ1-6, the complete variable domain is DTGVSQNPRHKITKRGQNVTFRCDPISEHNRLYWYRQTLGQGPEFLTYFQNEAQLEKSRLLSDRFSAERPKGSFSTLEIQRTEQGDSAMYLCASRLLSDSPLHFGNGTRLTVT.